This T cell receptor beta chain was obtained from a study of beta chain features in type 1 diabetes. Study results and limitations: Within the patient group, naive, central memory and Treg TCRB repertoires appeared more similar to each other than within healthy donors. More deletions and fewer insertions at VDJ junctions were found in patients with type 1 diabetes. Possibly, sequencing cDNA over-represented cells that had high TCR expression levels.

Reverse transcription of all isolated RNA meant that expressed TCRB transcripts were sequenced. Method: immunoSEQ multiplex PCR; TCRdb's copy keeps in-frame clones and lacks some. The table lists about 320,000 clones, 13% to 15% of them singletons, with around 7% in the top ten. The sample holds a few counts of this clone. Its antigen is undetermined. Trimming pared 0 bases from V and 5 bases from J, leaving 12 bases between. Germline V gives CDR1 SGDLS, CDR2 YYNGEE. The CDR3 loop spans 15 amino acids. Sequenced material: central memory CD4+ T cells from blood. This clonotype was sampled from a man aged 30 to 39 in good health. V gene TRBV9 combines with J gene TRBJ1-5, with D hard to call. The CDR3 nucleotides are TGTGCCAGCAGCGTAGGGGTGCAGGACTATCAGCCCCAGCATTTT. Its protein is CASSVGVQDYQPQHF.